This TCR beta chain is drawn from a study of cytomegalovirus exposure and HLA in healthy donors. Findings and limits, study-wide: Researchers counted 150 to 200 TCR beta chains as cytomegalovirus-associated. Reported performance of the classifier showed diagnosis of cytomegalovirus status with high specificity and sensitivity. The tendency of first-cohort TCR clusters to co-occur in the approximately 110 validation repertoires was identified by a subsequent analysis.

Sequencing was performed with immunoSEQ multiplex PCR; in TCRdb, only in-frame clones are kept and a portion is missing. The table includes around 230,000 clones, approximately 86% detected once. After removal of 0 bases from V and 3 bases from J, the junction contained 3 bases not matched to a gene. In germline, CDR1 is MRHNA, CDR2 SNTAGT. The CDR3 totals 16 residues. With regard to this clone: Its target is unknown. This sample also contains other DNA sequences that code for the same CDR3.

J is TRBJ2-3 and V is TRBV6-4, with 10 bases aligning to TRBD2. The sample taken for sequencing was PBMCs. This receptor was obtained from a woman aged 25-40 years in good health and CMV-seropositive. DNA for the CDR3: TGTGCCAGCAGTGACTCGCCTAGCGGGAGTACAGATACGCAGTATTTT. Translation gives CASSDSPSGSTDTQYF.